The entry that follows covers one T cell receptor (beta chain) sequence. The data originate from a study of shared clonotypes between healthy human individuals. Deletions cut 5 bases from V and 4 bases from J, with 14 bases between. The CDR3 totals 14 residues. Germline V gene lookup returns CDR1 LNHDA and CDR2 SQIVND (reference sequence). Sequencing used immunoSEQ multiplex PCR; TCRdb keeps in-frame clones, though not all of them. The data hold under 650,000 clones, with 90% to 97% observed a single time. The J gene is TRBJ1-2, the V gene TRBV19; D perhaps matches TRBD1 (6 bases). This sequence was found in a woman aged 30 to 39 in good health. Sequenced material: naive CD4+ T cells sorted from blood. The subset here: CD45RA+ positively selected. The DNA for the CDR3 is TGTGCCAGTAGTTCACAAGGGGGGAGCTATGGCTACACCTTC. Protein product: CASSSQGGSYGYTF. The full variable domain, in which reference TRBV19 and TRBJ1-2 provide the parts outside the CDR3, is DGGITQSPKYLFRKEGQNVTLSCEQNLNHDAMYWYRQDPGQGLRLIYYSQIVNDFQKGDIAEGYSVSREKKESFPLTVTSAQKNPTAFYLCASSSQGGSYGYTFGSGTRLTVV.